This TCR beta chain was obtained from a study of T cell repertoires in cytomegalovirus infection. Looking at the study overall: Carrying CMV and the relevant HLA type showed in public TCR beta signatures.

TCRdb recomputed calls from the reads with MiXCR, one row per CDR3 protein. The table records about 150,000 distinct CDR3 sequences, under 20% of them present only once. General study points: The study identified carriers of CMV plus the relevant HLA from cumulative public TCR beta family frequency.

As concerns this clonotype: No antigen is known for it.

The sample taken for sequencing was CD8+ T cells from PBMCs. This clonotype was sampled from a human donor in good health (CMV status not recorded). Some clones in this sample may be carry-over from other donors' samples.

The CDR3, as DNA: TGTGCCAGCAGCATAGGACAGGGTGGGGATGAGCAGTTCTTC. Encoded protein: CASSIGQGGDEQFF. This chain uses TRBV7-6 with TRBJ2-1; 8 bases fit TRBD1. Losses at the gene ends were 5 bases for V and 8 bases for J; bases not matched to a gene: 8. The CDR3 runs 14 residues. From germline, CDR1 is SGHVS and CDR2 FNYEAQ.